This section outlines one TCR beta chain sequence together with its context. The source of the sample is a study of response to subunit inactivated influenza vaccine. MiXCR was run by TCRdb on the RT-PCR reads, yielding one entry per CDR3 protein. The sample comprises about 170,000 distinct CDR3 sequences, 10% to 15% of which are singletons, and over 25% rests with the top ten. The germline V gene encodes CDR1 SGHAT and CDR2 FQNNGV. The germline V and J ends were trimmed by 5 bases and 5 bases, with 19 bases remaining between them. The CDR3 runs 15 residues. The data were also submitted as part of a second study, on T cells expressing NK-cell markers. As that study records: What made the TCR beta cDNA was 5'RACE template switching with UMIs.

The chain carries TRBV11-2 and TRBJ2-7; D is ambiguous. The TCR comes from a man in his fifties who received an inactivated influenza vaccine. The sample here was CD8+ T cells sorted from PBMCs, taken 12 days after vaccination. CDR3 coding DNA: TGTGCCAGCAGCCACCAGGTCAGTTTGATCCACGAGCAGTACTTC. This translates into CASSHQVSLIHEQYF.